This TCR beta chain is drawn from a study of regulatory T cells in long-lasting Graves disease. In the study overall: Graves' patients, diagnosed recently, had received antithyroid drugs under 3 months.

Study results and caveats: Those with persistent Graves' had less TCR diversity than newly diagnosed patients.

This clonotype was picked up many times. Its antigen remains unknown. Specified time point: newly diagnosed GD, antithyroid drugs for less than 3 months. After RNA was extracted from PBMCs, the TCR library was made from it. Collection of peripheral blood (nine milliliters) was done using EDTA tubes. With iRepertoire HTBI primers and Arm-PCR of CDR3 regions, TCR beta libraries were built. TCRdb re-called the multiplex PCR reads through MiXCR, storing one row per CDR3 protein. Found here are around 250,000 distinct CDR3 sequences, around 20% of them singletons; the top ten hold roughly 14%. The input for sequencing was peripheral blood mononuclear cells (PBMCs), taken at new diagnosis, from a patient treated with antithyroid drugs. This sequence originates from a female donor with Graves disease.

CDR3 sequence reads: CASSLEPALGGYTF. DNA of the CDR3: TGTGCCAGCAGCTTAGAGCCCGCCTTGGGTGGCTACACCTTC. The rearrangement uses TRBV11-2 and TRBJ1-2; D gene unclear. The germline V and J ends were trimmed by 0 bases and 7 bases, with 12 bases remaining between them. This CDR3 comprises 14 residues. Germline V gene lookup returns CDR1 SGHAT and CDR2 FQNNGV.